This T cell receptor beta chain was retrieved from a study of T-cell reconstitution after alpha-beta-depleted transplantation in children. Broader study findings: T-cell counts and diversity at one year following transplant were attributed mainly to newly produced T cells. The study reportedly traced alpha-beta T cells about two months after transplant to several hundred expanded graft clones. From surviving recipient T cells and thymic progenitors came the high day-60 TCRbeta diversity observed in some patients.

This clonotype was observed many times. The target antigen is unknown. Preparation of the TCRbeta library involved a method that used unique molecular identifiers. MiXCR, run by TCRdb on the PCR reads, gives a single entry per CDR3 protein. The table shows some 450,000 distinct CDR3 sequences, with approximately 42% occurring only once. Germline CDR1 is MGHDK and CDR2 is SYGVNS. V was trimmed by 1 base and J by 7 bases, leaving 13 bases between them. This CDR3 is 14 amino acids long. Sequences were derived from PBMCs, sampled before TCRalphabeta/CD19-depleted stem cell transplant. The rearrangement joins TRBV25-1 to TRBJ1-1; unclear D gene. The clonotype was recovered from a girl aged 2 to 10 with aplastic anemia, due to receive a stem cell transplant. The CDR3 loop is CASSEWGDHDEAFF. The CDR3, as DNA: TGTGCCAGCAGTGAATGGGGTGATCACGATGAAGCTTTCTTT.